This passage covers 18 T cell receptor beta chains from one sample sequenced in a study of cytomegalovirus exposure and HLA in healthy donors. The study ran its PCR with 60 Vbeta and 13 Jbeta primers. Method: immunoSEQ multiplex PCR; TCRdb's copy keeps in-frame clones and lacks some. The data hold about 180,000 clones, with approximately 70% observed a single time. The specimen sequenced was PBMCs. Receptor source: a human donor in good health.

This chain connects TRBV11-3 to TRBJ2-7; 8 nucleotides align to TRBD1. V shed 4 bases, J shed 7 bases, and the junction held 6 bases outside the gene matches. CDR3 size: 13 residues. In germline, CDR1 is SGHNT, CDR2 YENEEA. CDR3 coding DNA: TGTGCCAGCAGCTCGGACAGGGCGGGGGAGCAGTACTTC. Translation: CASSSDRAGEQYF.

The gene calls are TRBV4-3 and TRBJ2-3; D is undetermined. V was trimmed by 4 bases and J by 0 bases, leaving 17 bases between them. The CDR3 consists of 17 residues. Germline V lookup: CDR1 LGHNA, CDR2 YSLEER. In DNA form, the CDR3 reads TGCGCCAGCAGCCCTGCGAGATCCCTCCCTAGCACAGATACGCAGTATTTT. This encodes CASSPARSLPSTDTQYF.

This clone has more than one count but fewer than ten. The chain carries TRBV25-1 and TRBJ1-2, with a tentative D call TRBD1 (6 bases). Germline CDR1 reads MGHDK; CDR2 reads SYGVNS. V dropped 3 bases and J dropped 4 bases, with 9 bases sitting between them. CDR3 length: 13 amino acids. Written as DNA, the CDR3 is TGTGCCAGCAGTGATAGGACAGTCTATGGCTACACCTTC. Translating gives CASSDRTVYGYTF.

V gene TRBV4-1 combines with J gene TRBJ2-2; tentative D call: TRBD1 (6 bases). Trimming pared 4 bases from V and 0 bases from J, leaving 15 bases between. Germline-derived CDR1 and CDR2 are MGHRA and YSYEKL. The CDR3 sequence is 17 residues long. CDR3 residues: CASSPSVGQPNTGELFF. CDR3 sequence (DNA): TGCGCCAGCAGCCCCTCAGTCGGACAGCCGAACACCGGGGAGCTGTTTTTT.

This clone is a singleton in its sample. The chain employs TRBV10-1 and TRBJ2-3, with 10 bases fitting TRBD2. Trimming removed 2 bases from V and 0 bases from J; junction bases left unmatched: 2. The germline V gene encodes CDR1 WNHNN and CDR2 SYGVQD (reference sequence). The CDR3 extends over 16 amino acids. The CDR3 DNA is TGCGCCAGCAGTGAGGGGACTAGCGCCAGCACAGATACGCAGTATTTT. It specifies CASSEGTSASTDTQYF.

The chain couples TRBV18 to TRBJ2-7; TRBD1 agrees at 9 bases. The germline CDR1 and CDR2 sequences are KGHSH and LQKENI. This CDR3 is built from 15 residues. The junction had 9 bases not matched to a gene; V was cut back by 6 bases and J by 3 bases. In DNA form, the CDR3 reads TGTGCCAGCTCCCAGGAACAGGGGGCGGGCTACGAGCAGTACTTC. Translating it yields CASSQEQGAGYEQYF.

The chain uses TRBV4-3 and TRBJ1-1, with a tentative D call TRBD1 (5 bases). The germline V gene has CDR1 LGHNA and CDR2 YSLEER. The CDR3 has 15 residues. The ends were cut back, 2 bases at V and 8 bases at J, with 18 bases in the middle. The CDR3 region is CASSQSGGEGREAFF. The CDR3 DNA follows: TGCGCCAGCAGCCAAAGCGGGGGAGAGGGTCGGGAAGCTTTCTTT.

The chain links TRBV5-6 to TRBJ2-5; tentative D call: TRBD2 (6 bases). In germline, CDR1 is SGHDT, CDR2 YYEEEE. V was trimmed by 4 bases and J by 5 bases, leaving 21 bases between them. This CDR3 region has 16 residues. CDR3 bases: TGTGCCAGCAGCAGGGACCGGGGAGGACGAAGGGAGACCCAGTACTTC. Translated, it gives CASSRDRGGRRETQYF.

This clone has only a few counts. The genes are TRBV7-8 and TRBJ1-1, with a weak D call TRBD1 (6 bases). V lost 6 bases to trimming and J lost 3 bases, with 20 bases between them. Looked up from germline, CDR1 is SGHVS and CDR2 is FQNEAQ. There are 16 residues in the CDR3. The DNA of the CDR3 is TGTGCCAGCAGACCAACCGCCGGGAGGGGGGACACTGAAGCTTTCTTT. Its translation: CASRPTAGRGDTEAFF.

The gene calls are TRBV9 and TRBJ2-3, with D possibly matching TRBD2 (5 bases). V lost 4 bases and J lost 1, with 16 bases in between. CDR3 size: 16 residues. Germline CDR1 is SGDLS and CDR2 is YYNGEE. The CDR3 is CASSPQPAGGTDTQYF. CDR3 coding DNA: TGTGCCAGCAGCCCCCAGCCTGCGGGTGGCACAGATACGCAGTATTTT.

The CDR3 spells CASSQVLGRSPLHF. As DNA, the CDR3 is TGCGCCAGCAGCCAAGTTCTAGGGAGATCACCCCTCCACTTT. The V and J genes are TRBV4-1 and TRBJ1-6; D ambiguous. This CDR3 is built from 14 residues. CDR1 is MGHRA and CDR2 is YSYEKL in the germline V gene. Trimming removed 1 base at V and 10 bases at J, with 11 bases between.

This clone has more than one count but fewer than ten. This rearrangement joins TRBV2 to TRBJ1-5; 7 bases map to TRBD1. Germline V gene sequence: CDR1 SNHLY, CDR2 FYNNEI. The CDR3 is 13 residues long. J gave up 5 bases and V 6 bases, and 4 bases lay outside the gene matches. This CDR3 reads CASRGQLDQPQHF. DNA for the CDR3: TGTGCCAGCAGGGGACAGTTAGATCAGCCCCAGCATTTT.

The rearrangement links TRBV6-5 to TRBJ1-6; 8 bases agree with TRBD1. Germline values: CDR1 MNHEY, CDR2 SVGAGI. This CDR3 region has 16 residues. V shed 2 bases and J 7 bases; nucleotides not matched to a gene: 7. The CDR3 region is CASSYGTGYLNSPLHF. The CDR3 nucleotides are TGTGCCAGCAGTTACGGGACAGGTTACCTGAATTCACCCCTCCACTTT.

The V and J genes are TRBV5-1 and TRBJ2-5, with TRBD2 matching over 10 bases. V was clipped by 2 bases and J by 3 bases; unmatched bases: 7. The CDR3 totals 16 residues. The germline CDR1 and CDR2 sequences are SGHRS and YFSETQ. In nucleotides, the CDR3 is TGCGCCAGCAGCTTTACTAGCGGGGAGGGAAAAGAGACCCAGTACTTC. Translation gives CASSFTSGEGKETQYF.

The V call is TRBV2, the J call TRBJ2-3, with D unclear. The germline gives CDR1 SNHLY, CDR2 FYNNEI. The CDR3 extends over 15 amino acids. V lost 7 bases, J lost 1 base, and 15 bases lay in between. The CDR3 reads CASKFIFPGTDTQYF. CDR3 DNA sequence: TGTGCCAGCAAGTTCATCTTCCCAGGCACAGATACGCAGTATTTT.

This clone was recorded a few times. The V and J genes are TRBV19 and TRBJ2-3; unclear D gene. The CDR3 is 15 amino acids. V dropped 3 bases and J dropped 3 bases, with 13 bases sitting between them. The germline V gene has CDR1 LNHDA and CDR2 SQIVND (reference sequence). CDR3 DNA sequence: TGTGCCAGTAGTATGTGGCGGAGACCTACAGATACGCAGTATTTT. Protein product: CASSMWRRPTDTQYF.

A single count supports this clone. V and J are TRBV9 and TRBJ1-1; D is unresolved. Germline V gene data show CDR1 as SGDLS and CDR2 as YYNGEE. This CDR3 spans 15 amino acids. Between the trimmed V and J ends, which lost 0 bases and 1 base, there was a span of 10 bases. CDR3 protein: CASSVDSRPNTEAFF. CDR3 DNA sequence: TGTGCCAGCAGCGTAGATTCCAGGCCGAACACTGAAGCTTTCTTT.

The chain joins TRBV7-6 to TRBJ1-5; D possibly corresponds to TRBD1 (6 bases). V gave up 5 bases and J gave up 7 bases, with 15 bases separating them. CDR3 size: 14 residues. Germline V gene lookup returns CDR1 SGHVS and CDR2 FNYEAQ. For the CDR3, the DNA is TGTGCCAGCAGCCCGACAGGTTCGGGACAGCCCCAGCATTTT. As protein: CASSPTGSGQPQHF.